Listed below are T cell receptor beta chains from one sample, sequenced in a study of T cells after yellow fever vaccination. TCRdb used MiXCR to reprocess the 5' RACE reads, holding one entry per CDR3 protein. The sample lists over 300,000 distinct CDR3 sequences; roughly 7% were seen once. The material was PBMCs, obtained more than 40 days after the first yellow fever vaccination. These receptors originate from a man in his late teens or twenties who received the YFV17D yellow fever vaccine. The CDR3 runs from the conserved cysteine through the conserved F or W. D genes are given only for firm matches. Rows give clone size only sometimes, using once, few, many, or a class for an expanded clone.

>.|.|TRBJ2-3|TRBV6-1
TGTGCCAGCAGCATAATAGACACAGATACGCAGTATTTT
CASSIIDTDTQYF
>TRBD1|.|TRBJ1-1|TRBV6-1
TGTGCCAGCAGTAGGGGGACAGGGGGCGTCACTGAAGCTTTCTTT
CASSRGTGGVTEAFF
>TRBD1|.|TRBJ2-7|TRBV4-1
TGCGCCAGCAGCCCCTACGGGACAGGGGGATACGAGCAGTACTTC
CASSPYGTGGYEQYF
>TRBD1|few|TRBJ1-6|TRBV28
TGTGCCAGCAGTGGCTCCGGGACAGGGTTTTCACCCCTCCACTTT
CASSGSGTGFSPLHF
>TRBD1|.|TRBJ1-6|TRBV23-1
TGCGCCAGCAGCCTTGGGACAGGGAGTCAGAGCTCCTATAATTCACCCCTCCACTTT
CASSLGTGSQSSYNSPLHF
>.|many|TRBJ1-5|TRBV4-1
TGCGCCAGCAGCCAAGCGGGTTGGCCAGTAAAAGATCAGCCCCAGCATTTT
CASSQAGWPVKDQPQHF
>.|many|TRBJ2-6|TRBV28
TGTGCCAGCGACAGGTCCTCTGGGGCCAACGTCCTGACTTTC
CASDRSSGANVLTF
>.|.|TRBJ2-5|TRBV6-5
TGTGCCAGCAGTAACTCCGGGACACCAAAGGGGACCCAGTACTTC
CASSNSGTPKGTQYF
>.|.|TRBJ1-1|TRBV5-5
TGTGCCAGCAGCCGGGACACTATGAACACTGAAGCTTTCTTT
CASSRDTMNTEAFF
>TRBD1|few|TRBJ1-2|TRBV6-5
TGTGCCAGCAGTTACTCGGACAGGGAGTACTATGGCTACACCTTC
CASSYSDREYYGYTF
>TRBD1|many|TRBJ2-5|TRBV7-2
TGTGCCAGCAGCTTCCCGGACAGGGGAGAGACCCAGTACTTC
CASSFPDRGETQYF
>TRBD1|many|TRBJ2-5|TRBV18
TGTGCCAGTTCCCGGGACAGCCAAGAGACCCAGTACTTC
CASSRDSQETQYF
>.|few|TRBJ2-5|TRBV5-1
TGCGCCAGCAGCTTGTTCACAGACCAAGAGACCCAGTACTTC
CASSLFTDQETQYF
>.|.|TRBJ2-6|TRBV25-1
TGTGCCAGCCTGCTCTCTGGGGCCAACGTCCTGACTTTC
CASLLSGANVLTF
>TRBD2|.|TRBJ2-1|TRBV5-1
TGCGCCAGCAGCTTGGCAGCGGGGGCCTACAATGAGCAGTTCTTC
CASSLAAGAYNEQFF
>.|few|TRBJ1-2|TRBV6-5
TGTGCCAGCGGCGATTTTACCTATGGCTACACCTTC
CASGDFTYGYTF
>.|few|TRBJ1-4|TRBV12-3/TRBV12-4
TGTGCCAGCTCGCCGGGAGGGTTCTATGAAAAACTGTTTTTT
CASSPGGFYEKLFF
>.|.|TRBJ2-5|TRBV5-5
TGTGCCAGCAGCTTGGGGCTCGGGGCAGGGTTGGAGACCCAGTACTTC
CASSLGLGAGLETQYF
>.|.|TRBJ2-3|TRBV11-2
TGTGCCAGCAGCTTATCCACAGCATCTAGCACAGATACGCAGTATTTT
CASSLSTASSTDTQYF
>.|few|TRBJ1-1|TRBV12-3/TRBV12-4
TGTGCCAGCAGTTTATGGGGTAGGGGTGAAGCTTTCTTT
CASSLWGRGEAFF
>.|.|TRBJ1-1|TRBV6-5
TGTGCCAGCGGTTGGGGTCCGAACACTGAAGCTTTCTTT
CASGWGPNTEAFF
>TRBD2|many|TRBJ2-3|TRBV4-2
TGTGCCAGCAGATACTTGGCGGGAGGCTCCACAGATACGCAGTATTTT
CASRYLAGGSTDTQYF
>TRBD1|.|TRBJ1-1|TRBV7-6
TGTGCCAGCAGCTTCACACAGGGGTCTAGTGGTGAAGCTTTCTTT
CASSFTQGSSGEAFF
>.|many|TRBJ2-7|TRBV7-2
TGTGCCAGCAGCTTAGCCCGGACAGCTTACGAGCAGTACTTC
CASSLARTAYEQYF
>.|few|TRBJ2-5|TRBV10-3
TGTGCCATCAGTGAGTCTCCGGGGGCGCAAGAGACCCAGTACTTC
CAISESPGAQETQYF
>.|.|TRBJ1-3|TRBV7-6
TGTGCCAGCAGCTTAGCGCGGCTGGGGGCGCCTGGAAACACCATATATTTT
CASSLARLGAPGNTIYF
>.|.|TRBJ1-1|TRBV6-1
TGTGCCAGCCAGTCCGGGACAACGAACACTGAAGCTTTCTTT
CASQSGTTNTEAFF
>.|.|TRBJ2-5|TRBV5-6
TGTGCCAGCAGCTTCTATGACAGGCCAGAGACCCAGTACTTC
CASSFYDRPETQYF
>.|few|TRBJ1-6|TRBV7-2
TGTGCCAGCAGCGTAAGAGGCGGACGGAGTAATTCACCCCTCCACTTT
CASSVRGGRSNSPLHF
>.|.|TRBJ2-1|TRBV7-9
TGTGCCAGCAGCCCCCCGGCCCTCAATGAGCAGTTCTTC
CASSPPALNEQFF
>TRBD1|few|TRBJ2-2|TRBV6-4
TGTGCCAGCAGTGACTCCGGGACAGGGAGTTATACGAACACCGGGGAGCTGTTTTTT
CASSDSGTGSYTNTGELFF
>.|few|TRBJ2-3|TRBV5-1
TGCGCCAGCAGCTTAACACAGAGCACAGATACGCAGTATTTT
CASSLTQSTDTQYF